Below, 29 T cell receptor beta chains from the same sample are listed, as sequenced in a study of cytomegalovirus exposure and HLA in healthy donors. The PCR employed 60 Vbeta primers together with 13 Jbeta primers. Clones were read by immunoSEQ multiplex PCR, and TCRdb kept only the in-frame ones, dropping some. The table shows about 180,000 clones, with approximately 73% occurring only once. The sample was PBMCs. These receptors were collected from a woman under 40 in good health and CMV-seropositive.

This chain uses TRBV9 with TRBJ2-3, with 8 bases that match TRBD1. CDR1 and CDR2 (germline): SGDLS, YYNGEE. V was pared by 3 bases and J by 5 bases, with 14 bases of the junction left unmatched. The CDR3 sequence is 17 residues long. In nucleotides, the CDR3 is TGTGCCAGCAGCGCGGCCCTCGTTCAGGGGGCTGGAGATACGCAGTATTTT. The encoded protein is CASSAALVQGAGDTQYF.

J is TRBJ2-3 and V is TRBV19; TRBD2 matches at 7 bases. Germline assignment: CDR1 LNHDA and CDR2 SQIVND (reference sequence). The CDR3 runs to 15 residues. The J segment lost 6 bases and the V segment lost 1 base, leaving 7 bases of the junction unmatched. The CDR3 nucleotides read TGTGCCAGTAGTATAGGGACTAGTTTGAGCGATACGCAGTATTTT. Protein sequence: CASSIGTSLSDTQYF. The full variable domain, with the rest looked up from reference TRBV19 and TRBJ2-3, is DGGITQSPKYLFRKEGQNVTLSCEQNLNHDAMYWYRQDPGQGLRLIYYSQIVNDFQKGDIAEGYSVSREKKESFPLTVTSAQKNPTAFYLCASSIGTSLSDTQYFGPGTRLTVL.

The rearrangement uses TRBV7-9 and TRBJ2-4, with 9 bases lining up with TRBD1. J gave up 0 bases and V 5 bases, and 5 bases lay outside the gene matches. This CDR3 has 16 amino acids. Germline V gene data show CDR1 as SEHNR and CDR2 as FQNEAQ (reference sequence). CDR3 coding DNA: TGTGCCAGCAGCCCCGGGACAGGGTCAGCCAAAAACATTCAGTACTTC. Translated, it gives CASSPGTGSAKNIQYF.

This sequence joins TRBV9 and TRBJ1-2, with D tentatively TRBD1 (6 bases). Germline lookup yields CDR1 SGDLS and CDR2 YYNGEE. The CDR3 spans 17 residues. V dropped 3 bases and J dropped 4 bases, with 22 bases sitting between them. The CDR3 protein is CASSAEGQQGYIYGYTF. CDR3 in DNA: TGTGCCAGCAGCGCAGAGGGGCAACAGGGATACATCTATGGCTACACCTTC.

The J gene is TRBJ2-7, the V gene TRBV7-2; the D gene is possibly TRBD2 (5 bases). With 0 bases removed from V and 6 bases from J, the gap between germline ends came to 12 bases. Germline loops: CDR1 SGHTA, CDR2 FQGNSA. The CDR3 is made up of 14 amino acids. CDR3 nucleotides: TGTGCCAGCAGCTTAGCGAGGGAACGGGCCGAGCAGTACTTC. Its translation is CASSLARERAEQYF.

This chain uses TRBV13 with TRBJ1-5; tentatively, D is TRBD1 (6 bases). Germline CDR1 and CDR2: PRHDT and FYEKMQ (reference sequence). The CDR3 consists of 15 residues. Deletions cut 0 bases from V and 6 bases from J, with 12 bases between. The CDR3 nucleotides are TGTGCCAGCAGCTTAGGGCAGGGGCCTACTCAGCCCCAGCATTTT. It translates to CASSLGQGPTQPQHF.

The table lists this clone with a few counts. The same CDR3 is also encoded by other DNA sequences in this sample. CDR3: CASSLAQNQPQHF. As DNA, the CDR3 is TGTGCCAGCAGCTTAGCCCAAAATCAGCCCCAGCATTTT. The rearrangement links TRBV7-2 to TRBJ1-5; D not certain. The V and J ends lost 0 bases and 4 bases respectively, with 4 bases between them. The germline V gene encodes CDR1 SGHTA and CDR2 FQGNSA. CDR3 length: 13 amino acids.

The genes are TRBV4-2 and TRBJ2-5; perhaps TRBD1 as D (6 bases). This CDR3 region has 14 residues. Germline V gene sequence: CDR1 LGHNA, CDR2 YNFKEQ. With 1 base removed from V and 5 bases from J, the gap between germline ends came to 11 bases. The CDR3 loop reads CASSQVGGPETQYF. Here the CDR3 DNA reads TGTGCCAGCAGCCAAGTTGGGGGCCCGGAGACCCAGTACTTC.

V is TRBV5-1 and J is TRBJ2-7, with unresolved D. V lost 1 base, J lost 2 bases, and 7 bases lay in between. Germline CDR1 and CDR2: SGHRS and YFSETQ. This CDR3 is built from 13 residues. The CDR3 protein is CASSLTVAYEQYF. The CDR3 DNA sequence: TGCGCCAGCAGCTTGACAGTAGCCTACGAGCAGTACTTC. Full variable domain (outside the CDR3, taken from reference TRBV5-1 and TRBJ2-7): KAGVTQTPRYLIKTRGQQVTLSCSPISGHRSVSWYQQTPGQGLQFLFEYFSETQRNKGNFPGRFSGRQFSNSRSEMNVSTLELGDSALYLCASSLTVAYEQYFGPGTRLTVT.

The chain couples TRBV11-3 to TRBJ2-2; 7 nucleotides agree with TRBD1. V was clipped by 5 bases and J by 2 bases; unmatched bases: 8. Germline lookup yields CDR1 SGHNT and CDR2 YENEEA. This CDR3 region has 16 residues. The CDR3 sequence: CASSLTDRSNTGELFF. The CDR3 DNA follows: TGTGCCAGCAGCCTGACGGACAGGAGCAACACCGGGGAGCTGTTTTTT.

V gene TRBV19 combines with J gene TRBJ2-2; the match to TRBD1 covers 7 bases. Germline CDR1 and CDR2: LNHDA and SQIVND (reference sequence). The CDR3 is 16 residues long. V dropped 1 base and J dropped 1; count of bases not matched to a gene: 3. The chain's CDR3 is CASSIGDRVNTGELFF. The CDR3 DNA reads as TGTGCCAGTAGTATAGGAGACAGGGTGAACACCGGGGAGCTGTTTTTT.

The chain employs TRBV10-3 and TRBJ2-5, with 11 bases aligning to TRBD2. V lost 4 bases to trimming and J lost 6 bases; unmatched junction nucleotides: 13. This CDR3 is 17 amino acids long. Germline CDR1 is ENHRY and CDR2 is SYGVKD. CDR3 nucleotide sequence: TGTGCCATCAGTGGAAGGACAGTAGCGGGGGGGCCGCAGACCCAGTACTTC. This sequence encodes CAISGRTVAGGPQTQYF.

This clone was counted once. The V gene is TRBV11-2, the J gene TRBJ2-7, with D possibly matching TRBD2 (6 bases). Trimming took off 2 bases at V and 0 bases at J, with 11 bases between the two ends. The CDR3 has 15 amino acids. Germline loops: CDR1 SGHAT, CDR2 FQNNGV. This CDR3 reads CASSLLRGSSYEQYF. CDR3 nucleotide sequence: TGTGCCAGCAGCTTACTCCGGGGGAGCTCCTACGAGCAGTACTTC.

The chain carries TRBV27 and TRBJ2-4, with D possibly being TRBD2 (5 bases). The V gene lost 3 bases and the J gene lost 0 bases, with 18 bases spanning the gap. The germline V gene has CDR1 MNHEY and CDR2 SMNVEV (reference sequence). This CDR3 has 18 amino acids. The chain's CDR3 is CASSFRFPGSLAKNIQYF. The CDR3 DNA reads as TGTGCCAGCAGTTTCCGTTTTCCGGGGTCTCTAGCCAAAAACATTCAGTACTTC.

V gene TRBV19 combines with J gene TRBJ2-2; D uncertain. V was cut by 5 bases and J by 4 bases, with 8 bases left in between. The length of the CDR3 is 13 residues. Germline values: CDR1 LNHDA, CDR2 SQIVND (reference sequence). This CDR3 is CASSVVSTGELFF. For the CDR3, the DNA is TGTGCCAGTAGTGTAGTATCCACCGGGGAGCTGTTTTTT.

This clone turned up a few times. The chain recombines TRBV5-6 with TRBJ2-7; 9 bases are a match to TRBD1. The germline V gene encodes CDR1 SGHDT and CDR2 YYEEEE. V dropped 2 bases and J dropped 3; count of bases not matched to a gene: 3. The CDR3 is 14 amino acids. The CDR3 DNA sequence: TGTGCCAGCAGCTTCGGACAGGGGCGCTACGAGCAGTACTTC. Translating it yields CASSFGQGRYEQYF.

V usage is TRBV6-6 and J usage is TRBJ1-6, with TRBD1 identical over 7 bases. V lost 6 bases, J lost 4 bases, and 9 bases stayed unmatched. Germline CDR1 and CDR2: MNHNY and SVGAGI (reference sequence). The CDR3 consists of 16 residues. The CDR3 loop reads CASRRGQALYNSPLHF. In DNA form, the CDR3 reads TGTGCCAGCAGAAGGGGGCAGGCTCTTTATAATTCACCCCTCCACTTT.

The chain couples TRBV9 to TRBJ2-5; D may be TRBD1 (6 bases). Trimming removed 0 bases at V and 9 bases at J, with 18 bases between. Germline-derived CDR1 and CDR2 are SGDLS and YYNGEE. The CDR3 totals 15 residues. DNA for the CDR3: TGTGCCAGCAGCGTAGGACAGGTCAGAGGTGGGGCCCAGTACTTC. This codes for CASSVGQVRGGAQYF.

This chain connects TRBV27 to TRBJ1-5; TRBD1 matches 7 bases. This CDR3 has 14 amino acids. The ends lost 2 bases at V and 8 bases at J; junction bases unmatched: 6. Germline lookup yields CDR1 MNHEY and CDR2 SMNVEV (reference sequence). The DNA of the CDR3 is TGTGCCAGCAGTTTACGGAGGGGGCGGGAGCCCCAGCATTTT. Its protein product is CASSLRRGREPQHF.

This clone was seen a few times. The chain recombines TRBV18 with TRBJ1-5; no definite D call. Deletions cut 3 bases from V and 12 bases from J, with 18 bases between. CDR1 is KGHSH, CDR2 LQKENI, per germline. The CDR3 is 14 residues long. The CDR3 coding sequence is TGTGCCAGCTCACCCGATACCAGCCCGGGAAGCCAGCATTTT. It yields the protein CASSPDTSPGSQHF.

This chain uses TRBV7-3 with TRBJ2-3; 12 bases map to TRBD2. This CDR3 has 18 residues. V lost 0 bases to trimming and J lost 5 bases; unmatched junction nucleotides: 9. Germline V gene lookup returns CDR1 SGHTA and CDR2 FQGTGA. CDR3 amino acids: CASSLTATSGGPGDTQYF. CDR3 nucleotides: TGTGCCAGCAGCTTAACGGCCACTAGCGGGGGGCCGGGAGATACGCAGTATTTT. The whole variable domain, filled in from reference TRBV7-3 and TRBJ2-3, reads GAGVSQTPSNKVTEKGKYVELRCDPISGHTALYWYRQSLGQGPEFLIYFQGTGAADDSGLPNDRFFAVRPEGSVSTLKIQRTERGDSAVYLCASSLTATSGGPGDTQYFGPGTRLTVL.

V usage is TRBV28 and J usage is TRBJ2-7; 7 bases align to TRBD1. Germline values: CDR1 MDHEN, CDR2 SYDVKM. CDR3 size: 14 residues. Trimming took 5 bases from V and 6 from J; bases not matched to a gene: 10. CDR3 DNA sequence: TGTGCCAGCAGTCCCAGGCGACAGGGTCGCGAGCAGTACTTC. Its protein is CASSPRRQGREQYF. Filled out from reference TRBV28 and TRBJ2-7, the complete variable domain reads DVKVTQSSRYLVKRTGEKVFLECVQDMDHENMFWYRQDPGLGLRLIYFSYDVKMKEKGDIPEGYSVSREKKERFSLILESASTNQTSMYLCASSPRRQGREQYFGPGTRLTVT.

J is TRBJ2-1 and V is TRBV10-2, with 8 positions matching TRBD2. Germline V CDR1 and CDR2: WSHSY, SAAADI. The CDR3 is 15 residues long. V was pared by 6 bases and J by 0 bases, with 4 bases of the junction left unmatched. The CDR3 region is CASSGSGGSYNEQFF. In DNA form, the CDR3 reads TGCGCCAGCAGCGGAAGCGGGGGCTCCTACAATGAGCAGTTCTTC.

This clone came up once. This chain uses TRBV6-5 with TRBJ1-1; 7 positions agree with TRBD1. This CDR3 region has 14 residues. J was trimmed by 7 bases and V by 10 bases; bases with no gene match: 15. Germline CDR1 is MNHEY and CDR2 is SVGAGI. The chain's CDR3 is CATCETGYSSEAFF. CDR3 DNA sequence: TGTGCCACCTGTGAGACAGGGTATTCTAGTGAAGCTTTCTTT.

The chain carries TRBV9 and TRBJ2-3; TRBD1 is a possible D gene (7 bases). Trimming took off 4 bases at V and 6 bases at J, with 15 bases between the two ends. The CDR3 totals 14 residues. Germline V gene sequence: CDR1 SGDLS, CDR2 YYNGEE. The CDR3 coding sequence is TGTGCCAGCAGCTTCGGACAGGCGGGGGATACGCAGTATTTT. As protein: CASSFGQAGDTQYF.

This clone was counted only a few times. The chain has TRBV13 and TRBJ2-3; tentative D call: TRBD1 (5 bases). V lost 5 bases and J 1 base, leaving 13 bases between the germline ends. Per germline, CDR1 PRHDT and CDR2 FYEKMQ (reference sequence). CDR3 length equals 15 residues. Here the CDR3 reads CASSDDQQGTDTQYF. CDR3 DNA sequence: TGTGCCAGCAGCGACGATCAACAGGGCACAGATACGCAGTATTTT. Filled out from reference TRBV13 and TRBJ2-3, the complete variable domain reads AAGVIQSPRHLIKEKRETATLKCYPIPRHDTVYWYQQGPGQDPQFLISFYEKMQSDKGSIPDRFSAQQFSDYHSELNMSSLELGDSALYFCASSDDQQGTDTQYFGPGTRLTVL.

This rearrangement joins TRBV5-1 to TRBJ1-5; tentatively, D is TRBD1 (5 bases). This CDR3 region has 15 residues. The V gene's germline CDR1 is SGHRS and CDR2 YFSETQ. V lost 3 bases, J lost 7 bases, and 17 bases lay in between. CDR3 in amino acids: CASSSHGGKDQPQHF. Written as DNA, the CDR3 is TGCGCCAGCAGCTCCCACGGGGGAAAGGACCAGCCCCAGCATTTT. The whole variable domain, remainder taken from reference TRBV5-1 and TRBJ1-5, is KAGVTQTPRYLIKTRGQQVTLSCSPISGHRSVSWYQQTPGQGLQFLFEYFSETQRNKGNFPGRFSGRQFSNSRSEMNVSTLELGDSALYLCASSSHGGKDQPQHFGDGTRLSIL.

The chain combines TRBV4-3 with TRBJ2-1; possibly TRBD1 for D (6 bases). This CDR3 is 17 amino acids long. V was cut by 0 bases and J by 4 bases, with 16 bases left in between. CDR1 and CDR2 (germline): LGHNA, YSLEER. DNA for the CDR3: TGCGCCAGCAGCCAAGATTCGGCCGGGACAACTTACAATGAGCAGTTCTTC. The encoded protein is CASSQDSAGTTYNEQFF.

CDR3 protein: CASSVRGTSGETQYF. In DNA, the CDR3 is TGCGCCAGCAGCGTGCGAGGGACTTCAGGGGAGACCCAGTACTTC. This chain uses TRBV5-1 with TRBJ2-5; D is possibly TRBD2 (6 bases). This CDR3 is built from 15 residues. V was cut by 4 bases and J by 5 bases, with 18 bases left in between. Germline V gene lookup returns CDR1 SGHRS and CDR2 YFSETQ.